This TCR beta chain was obtained from a study of pediatric ulcerative colitis (dated by TCRdb to the late 2010s). As for the study more broadly: From fewer than ten newly diagnosed, treatment-naive pediatric ulcerative colitis patients and a handful of non-IBD control children, paired blood and rectal samples were collected.

Controls underwent colonoscopy for suspected IBD, had macroscopically and histologically normal endoscopy, and were not diagnosed with IBD within the following year. A blood sample was drawn at the time of the colonoscopy. The Wizard kit (Promega) was used to extract genomic DNA from the blood and intestinal samples. CDR1 and CDR2 (MNHEY, SVGAGI) derive from the germline V gene. The CDR3 spans 13 residues, from the cysteine through the phenylalanine. Only the CDR3 region is kept as DNA, spanning 39 bases read in frame from base 1. Trimming at the junction amounts to 0 bases on V and 10 bases on J, and the germline ends lie 10 bases apart. Overall study results and their limits: Controls, mild-moderate and acute severe colitis patients were separated by rectal repertoire features, and reduced rectal diversity due to clonal expansions was observed in acute severe colitis. Because repertoires were derived from total lymphocyte DNA, patterns in rare subsets such as regulatory T cells may not have been reflected. A couple of rectal CDR3 clonotypes were found in every ulcerative colitis patient but in no control. Compared with controls, ulcerative colitis patients showed significantly higher autologous blood-rectal clonal overlap, a finding that suggests increased T cell trafficking to inflamed tissue. For technical reasons, substantially fewer templates were yielded by the blood samples of two patients, and these blood samples were excluded from blood-rectal overlap analysis. Only a handful of individuals were included in the healthy control group, which was small.

Rearranged CDR3 beta regions were amplified from genomic DNA with multiplex V and J primers using the immunoSEQ TRB Survey service. Survey-level sequencing depth of up to 500,000 reads per sample was used to keep depth equal across samples. Libraries were purified, pooled and sequenced on Illumina technology. As for the authors' bioinformatics: Productive clonality, sample overlap, pairwise scatters, CDR3 beta length, V/D/J gene usage and productiveness were assessed with immunoSEQ online tools. Calculated diversity was the number of unique rearrangements divided by total templates times 100; Shannon and Simpson indices were also computed. Z-score normalized data were analyzed by principal component analysis with the R prcomp function and the ggbiplot package. Morisita's index was used to quantify blood-rectal clonal overlap within each subject. This is the immuneACCESS table as TCRdb keeps it, with only in-frame sequences that have V and J called. A part of the clones is gone; compared with another copy, unresolved V genes explain less than half, and the rest is unexplained. That table furnishes V, J and clone size, whereas the DNA furnished D and trimming. The sample records tens of thousands of clones, 87% of which are singletons. The top ten hold over 1.3% of the sample.

Remarks on this clone: There is no known antigen for this receptor. Base qualities are not at hand, and no much larger clone is one base apart.

This clonotype was sampled from a boy aged 5-17 years who was a control in a study of pediatric ulcerative colitis. The sequencing sample was made of blood. This receptor chain uses TRBV6-5 and TRBJ2-1, with the D segment identity uncertain. The nucleotide sequence reads as follows: TGTGCCAGCAGTTACTCGGTGCAGAACGAGCAGTTCTTC. Its coded protein is CASSYSVQNEQFF.